Listed below are T cell receptor beta chains from one sample, sequenced in a study of beta chain features in type 1 diabetes. Measured with immunoSEQ multiplex PCR; TCRdb has only the in-frame clones, and not every one. The data contain about 140,000 clones, about a tenth of them singletons. The sample was central memory CD4+ T cells from blood. These receptors all come from a woman aged 40 to 50 in good health. CDR3s include the opening cysteine and the closing phenylalanine or tryptophan. A D gene is named only where the DNA matches it firmly. Rows give clone size only sometimes, using once, few, many, or a class for an expanded clone.

j_call	v_call	d_call	clone_size	cdr3_aa	cdr3_nt
TRBJ1-5	TRBV2	TRBD1	.	CASRRTGAGQPQHF	TGTGCCAGCAGGAGGACAGGGGCAGGTCAGCCCCAGCATTTT
TRBJ2-1	TRBV10-3	TRBD2	few	CAISEPGLAGDEQFF	TGTGCCATCAGTGAGCCCGGACTAGCGGGGGATGAGCAGTTCTTC
TRBJ2-5	TRBV5-8	.	few	CASSLGQDGKSETQYF	TGTGCCAGCAGCTTGGGACAGGACGGAAAGAGCGAGACCCAGTACTTC
TRBJ1-1	TRBV10-3	.	few	CAISANSNTEAFF	TGTGCCATCAGTGCGAACAGCAACACTGAAGCTTTCTTT
TRBJ2-1	TRBV18	.	many	CASSPQTVNNEQFF	TGTGCCAGCTCACCACAAACAGTGAACAATGAGCAGTTCTTC
TRBJ1-5	TRBV19	TRBD1	few	CASTGQGSNQPQHF	TGTGCCAGTACGGGACAGGGAAGCAATCAGCCCCAGCATTTT
TRBJ1-2	TRBV25-1	.	many	CASSPPGYGYTF	TGTGCCAGCAGTCCCCCAGGGTATGGCTACACCTTC
TRBJ2-7	TRBV29-1	TRBD2	few	CSVDSSGGGEEQYF	TGCAGCGTTGATTCTAGCGGGGGGGGCGAAGAGCAGTACTTC
TRBJ1-4	TRBV11-2	.	few	CASSWHEKLFF	TGTGCCAGCAGCTGGCACGAAAAACTGTTTTTT
TRBJ1-1	TRBV7-8	.	.	CASSRRTEAFF	TGTGCCAGCAGCCGTCGTACTGAAGCTTTCTTT
TRBJ2-1	TRBV19	TRBD1	few	CASSPDRSSYNEQFF	TGTGCCAGTAGTCCGGACAGGAGCTCCTACAATGAGCAGTTCTTC
TRBJ2-7	TRBV14	TRBD1	few	CASGRGPYEQYF	TGTGCCAGCGGCAGGGGGCCCTACGAGCAGTACTTC
TRBJ2-7	TRBV27	TRBD2	.	CASSFTSGEAEQYF	TGTGCCAGCAGTTTCACTAGCGGGGAGGCTGAGCAGTACTTC
TRBJ2-5	TRBV11-2	.	few	CASSSLLGLETQYF	TGTGCCAGCAGCTCTCTGCTGGGACTCGAGACCCAGTACTTC
TRBJ1-2	TRBV5-6	TRBD1	.	CASTGQGTGYGYTF	TGTGCCAGCACAGGACAGGGGACCGGCTATGGCTACACCTTC
TRBJ2-3	TRBV7-9	.	few	CASSFARLDTQYF	TGTGCCAGCAGCTTTGCACGGTTGGATACGCAGTATTTT
TRBJ2-7	TRBV7-7	TRBD1	many	CASSLGTGDEQYF	TGTGCCAGCAGCTTAGGGACAGGGGACGAGCAGTACTTC
TRBJ2-3	TRBV5-1	.	.	CASSPPPGDPYF	TGCGCCAGCAGCCCGCCGCCCGGGGATCCGTATTTT
TRBJ2-5	TRBV6-6	TRBD2	.	CASRNLAEETQYF	TGTGCCAGCCGTAATCTAGCGGAAGAGACCCAGTACTTC